The next 18 T cell receptor beta chains were all read from a single sample in a study of OX40 agonist ivuxolimab in advanced cancers. Sequenced by immunoSEQ multiplex PCR; TCRdb stores in-frame clones only, minus some. The profile covers about 60,000 clones, with about 88% appearing a single time and 5.5% to 8% taken by the ten largest. This material consisted of CD4+ or CD8+ T cells sorted from blood, taken in a trial of the OX40 agonist ivuxolimab. The receptors here all came from an adult with an advanced solid tumor such as melanoma, head and neck, liver or kidney cancer.

This sequence joins TRBV9 and TRBJ2-3, with D tentatively TRBD2 (6 bases). V lost 0 bases to trimming and J lost 3 bases, with 11 bases between them. The CDR3 is made up of 15 amino acids. CDR1 and CDR2 from the germline V gene are SGDLS and YYNGEE. CDR3 loop: CASSVAGVETDTQYF. The DNA of the CDR3 is TGTGCCAGCAGCGTAGCGGGAGTGGAGACAGATACGCAGTATTTT.

The gene calls are TRBV28 and TRBJ1-4, with TRBD1 matching over 10 bases. Germline V gives CDR1 MDHEN, CDR2 SYDVKM. The CDR3 extends over 16 amino acids. V shed 6 bases and J 7 bases; nucleotides not matched to a gene: 11. DNA for the CDR3: TGTGCCAGCAGCTCCACCGACAGGGGGCGAGCTGAAAAACTGTTTTTT. It translates to CASSSTDRGRAEKLFF.

The J gene is TRBJ1-5, the V gene TRBV19; D is ambiguous. The CDR3 spans 13 residues. The V gene lost 5 bases and the J gene lost 3 bases, with 8 bases spanning the gap. Germline V gene sequence: CDR1 LNHDA, CDR2 SQIVND (reference sequence). The chain's CDR3 is CASSSQANQPQHF. For the CDR3, the DNA is TGTGCCAGTAGTTCCCAGGCCAATCAGCCCCAGCATTTT.

V is TRBV4-1 and J is TRBJ1-3; tentatively, D is TRBD1 (6 bases). The V end lost 4 bases, the J end lost 5 bases, and 15 bases lay between the germline ends. The CDR3 consists of 15 residues. Germline V CDR1 and CDR2: MGHRA, YSYEKL. CDR3 sequence (DNA): TGCGCCAGCAGCCCAGGGGCCCTCTCGAGAAACACCATATATTTT. Protein sequence: CASSPGALSRNTIYF.

V gene TRBV27 combines with J gene TRBJ1-1; D is possibly TRBD1 (5 bases). Germline CDR1 and CDR2: MNHEY and SMNVEV (reference sequence). There are 14 residues in the CDR3. Trimming removed 1 base from V and 7 bases from J, with 13 bases in between. CDR3 DNA: TGTGCCAGCAGTTTATTCGGGGCCGACGGTGAAGCTTTCTTT. The encoded protein is CASSLFGADGEAFF.

The chain employs TRBV19 and TRBJ1-5; TRBD1 agrees at 7 bases. Trimming removed 0 bases from V and 2 bases from J; junction bases left unmatched: 4. Germline V lookup: CDR1 LNHDA, CDR2 SQIVND (reference sequence). The CDR3 loop spans 16 amino acids. CDR3 bases: TGTGCCAGTAGTATAGACAGGGGGTCCGGCAATCAGCCCCAGCATTTT. Residues: CASSIDRGSGNQPQHF.

V is TRBV5-1 and J is TRBJ1-6, with D hard to call. Trimming took 0 bases from V and 2 from J, leaving 9 bases between them. Germline V gene lookup returns CDR1 SGHRS and CDR2 YFSETQ. The CDR3 spans 16 residues. The CDR3 protein is CASSLAAGTYNSPLHF. In nucleotides, the CDR3 is TGCGCCAGCAGCTTGGCGGCGGGAACCTATAATTCACCCCTCCACTTT.

The chain employs TRBV7-3 and TRBJ1-1, with no clear D. The CDR3 runs 14 residues. The V end was cut by 3 bases, the J end by 1 base, with 9 bases between. The germline gives CDR1 SGHTA, CDR2 FQGTGA. In DNA form, the CDR3 reads TGTGCCAGCAGCTTCAGGCCGGGGAACACTGAAGCTTTCTTT. It specifies CASSFRPGNTEAFF. The whole variable domain, filled in from reference TRBV7-3 and TRBJ1-1, reads GAGVSQTPSNKVTEKGKYVELRCDPISGHTALYWYRQSLGQGPEFLIYFQGTGAADDSGLPNDRFFAVRPEGSVSTLKIQRTERGDSAVYLCASSFRPGNTEAFFGQGTRLTVV.

V and J are TRBV11-3 and TRBJ2-7, with unresolved D. The V and J ends lost 0 bases and 3 bases respectively, with 3 bases between them. From germline, CDR1 is SGHNT and CDR2 YENEEA. The CDR3 is 12 amino acids. The CDR3 spells CASSLDNYEQYF. CDR3 in DNA: TGTGCCAGCAGCTTAGATAACTACGAGCAGTACTTC. Full variable domain (missing parts from reference TRBV11-3 and TRBJ2-7): EAGVVQSPRYKIIEKKQPVAFWCNPISGHNTLYWYLQNLGQGPELLIRYENEEAVDDSQLPKDRFSAERLKGVDSTLKIQPAELGDSAVYLCASSLDNYEQYFGPGTRLTVT.

The chain carries TRBV29-1 and TRBJ2-4; TRBD1 matches at 9 bases. Per the germline V gene, CDR1 is SQVTM and CDR2 is ANQGSEA. The CDR3 has 13 amino acids. V lost 5 bases, J lost 6 bases, and 5 bases stayed unmatched. CDR3: CSVFWDRANIQYF. DNA for the CDR3: TGCAGCGTTTTTTGGGACAGGGCAAACATTCAGTACTTC. Together with reference TRBV29-1 and TRBJ2-4, the CDR3 gives the full variable domain: SAVISQKPSRDICQRGTSLTIQCQVDSQVTMMFWYRQQPGQSLTLIATANQGSEATYESGFVIDKFPISRPNLTFSTLTVSNMSPEDSSIYLCSVFWDRANIQYFGAGTRLSVL.

This chain links TRBV7-3 with TRBJ1-2; 12 bases agree with TRBD1. CDR1 SGHTA and CDR2 FQGTGA come from the germline V gene. This CDR3 region has 19 residues. The V and J ends lost 4 bases and 3 bases, in that order; junction bases with no gene match: 15. In DNA, the CDR3 is TGTGCCAGCAGCTACGCCCCGGGACAGGGGGCGGGGGGTGACTATGGCTACACCTTC. Protein product: CASSYAPGQGAGGDYGYTF. The complete variable domain, with remaining parts taken from reference TRBV7-3 and TRBJ1-2, reads GAGVSQTPSNKVTEKGKYVELRCDPISGHTALYWYRQSLGQGPEFLIYFQGTGAADDSGLPNDRFFAVRPEGSVSTLKIQRTERGDSAVYLCASSYAPGQGAGGDYGYTFGSGTRLTVV.

V gene TRBV19 combines with J gene TRBJ2-1, with 10 positions matching TRBD2. V shed 7 bases, J shed 5 bases, and the junction held 20 bases outside the gene matches. Germline V gives CDR1 LNHDA, CDR2 SQIVND (reference sequence). The CDR3 has 19 amino acids. The CDR3 sequence: CASMGRTGFRLAGDNEQFF. CDR3 DNA: TGTGCCAGTATGGGTCGGACAGGGTTTCGACTAGCGGGTGACAATGAGCAGTTCTTC.

J is TRBJ1-1 and V is TRBV19; TRBD1 matches at 7 bases. Trimming at V came to 6 bases and at J to 5 bases, leaving 9 bases not matched to a gene. The CDR3 consists of 14 residues. Germline CDR1 is LNHDA and CDR2 is SQIVND (reference sequence). CDR3 loop: CASRTSQGGTEAFF. DNA of the CDR3: TGTGCCAGTAGAACATCCCAGGGGGGGACTGAAGCTTTCTTT.

The rearrangement uses TRBV7-2 and TRBJ2-5; 9 positions match TRBD2. This CDR3 comprises 16 residues. V lost 4 bases, J lost 5 bases, and 11 bases stayed unmatched. In germline, CDR1 is SGHTA, CDR2 FQGNSA. This chain's CDR3 is CASSYLAGDLRETQYF. The CDR3 DNA reads TGTGCCAGCAGCTACTTAGCGGGAGATCTTCGGGAGACCCAGTACTTC. The full variable domain, with the rest looked up from reference TRBV7-2 and TRBJ2-5, is GAGVSQSPSNKVTEKGKDVELRCDPISGHTALYWYRQSLGQGLEFLIYFQGNSAPDKSGLPSDRFSAERTGGSVSTLTIQRTQQEDSAVYLCASSYLAGDLRETQYFGPGTRLLVL.

The chain combines TRBV30 with TRBJ2-7; D perhaps matches TRBD2 (6 bases). Germline V gene data show CDR1 as GTSNPN and CDR2 as SVGIG (reference sequence). The V end lost 4 bases, the J end lost 3 bases, and 10 bases lay between the germline ends. This CDR3 is built from 12 residues. The CDR3 spells CAWNTGDYEQYF. The CDR3 nucleotides are TGTGCCTGGAATACGGGGGACTACGAGCAGTACTTC.

The chain joins TRBV5-1 to TRBJ2-5, with 11 bases fitting TRBD1. The end of the DNA fits TRBJ2-7 better, so the J call may be wrong. CDR1 and CDR2 from the germline V gene are SGHRS and YFSETQ. The CDR3 loop spans 15 amino acids. CDR3 DNA sequence: TGCGCCAGCAGCTTGGAGGGGACAGGGGGATACGAGCAGTACTTC. Translated: CASSLEGTGGYEQYF.

J is TRBJ2-5 and V is TRBV11-2, with 11 bases fitting TRBD1. The V gene's germline CDR1 is SGHAT and CDR2 FQNNGV. There are 15 residues in the CDR3. V shed 3 bases and J 5 bases; nucleotides not matched to a gene: 5. Here the CDR3 DNA reads TGTGCCAGCAGCTTCTGGACAGGGGGCTTGGAGACCCAGTACTTC. Its protein is CASSFWTGGLETQYF. The complete variable domain, with remaining parts taken from reference TRBV11-2 and TRBJ2-5, reads EAGVAQSPRYKIIEKRQSVAFWCNPISGHATLYWYQQILGQGPKLLIQFQNNGVVDDSQLPKDRFSAERLKGVDSTLKIQPAKLEDSAVYLCASSFWTGGLETQYFGPGTRLLVL.

The V gene is TRBV7-3, the J gene TRBJ2-1; D is uncertain. V shed 5 bases and J shed 0 bases, with 11 bases lying between them. Germline V CDR1 and CDR2: SGHTA, FQGTGA. This CDR3 contains 15 residues. Here the CDR3 DNA reads TGTGCCAGCAGCGTCGACCCGAGCTCCTACAATGAGCAGTTCTTC. Protein product: CASSVDPSSYNEQFF.